These T cell receptor beta chains were read from a single sample in a study of cytomegalovirus exposure and HLA in healthy donors. Assay: immunoSEQ multiplex PCR; the TCRdb copy retains only in-frame clones and omits some. The top ten clones hold approximately 1.5% of a sample with about 130,000 clones, around 80% of them seen once. Input material: PBMCs. These receptors all come from a female donor in good health and CMV-seronegative. The CDR3 runs from the conserved cysteine through the conserved F or W. The D gene is left open where the match is weak. Clone size, where shown, is once, few, many, or a class for clones that have expanded.

abundance,len,j_gene,d_gene,v_gene,CDR3aa,CDR3nt
NA,14,TRBJ2-7,TRBD1,TRBV5-6,CASSPRDRSYEQYF,TGTGCCAGCAGCCCCCGGGACAGGTCATACGAGCAGTACTTC
NA,15,TRBJ2-5,TRBD2,TRBV6-1,CASSGRLAGVETQYF,TGTGCCAGCAGTGGACGACTAGCGGGAGTGGAGACCCAGTACTTC
few,16,TRBJ2-7,TRBD1,TRBV28,CASSPSGTGDTYEQYF,TGTGCCAGCAGCCCATCCGGGACAGGGGATACCTACGAGCAGTACTTC
NA,13,TRBJ2-2,NA,TRBV5-5,CASSFDSTGELFF,TGTGCCAGCAGCTTTGATAGCACCGGGGAGCTGTTTTTT
NA,14,TRBJ1-2,TRBD1,TRBV6-5,CASSYGTGAFGYTF,TGTGCCAGCAGTTACGGGACAGGGGCCTTTGGCTACACCTTC
NA,14,TRBJ1-3,NA,TRBV28,CASSLTEGVYTIYF,TGTGCCAGCAGTTTGACAGAAGGGGTATACACCATATATTTT
NA,12,TRBJ1-2,NA,TRBV28,CASSFILGGYTF,TGTGCCAGCAGTTTTATCCTTGGCGGCTACACCTTC
NA,15,TRBJ1-1,NA,TRBV4-3,CASSQGGYGGTEAFF,TGCGCCAGCAGCCAAGGAGGGTACGGGGGCACTGAAGCTTTCTTT
once,16,TRBJ2-1,NA,TRBV4-1,CASSQDSWPSTREQFF,TGCGCCAGCAGCCAAGATTCATGGCCCTCCACCAGGGAGCAGTTCTTC
NA,18,TRBJ2-1,TRBD2,TRBV27,CASSLLGTSGRARNEQFF,TGTGCCAGCAGTTTACTAGGGACTAGCGGGAGGGCACGGAATGAGCAGTTCTTC
NA,15,TRBJ2-7,TRBD1,TRBV27,CASSSGGTGGNEQYF,TGTGCCAGCAGTTCAGGTGGGACAGGGGGGAACGAGCAGTACTTC
NA,15,TRBJ2-2,NA,TRBV6-5,CASRAGGPIPGELFF,TGTGCCAGCAGGGCCGGGGGGCCGATTCCCGGGGAGCTGTTTTTT
NA,14,TRBJ2-7,TRBD2,TRBV7-2,CASSPQRDSYEQYF,TGTGCCAGCAGTCCTCAGCGGGACTCCTACGAGCAGTACTTC
NA,15,TRBJ2-3,TRBD2,TRBV28,CASSLPTSVTDTQYF,TGTGCCAGCAGCCTCCCCACTAGCGTCACAGATACGCAGTATTTT
NA,15,TRBJ1-4,NA,TRBV7-3,CASSLGQVTNEKLFF,TGTGCCAGCAGCTTGGGGCAGGTGACTAATGAAAAACTGTTTTTT
NA,15,TRBJ1-4,NA,TRBV7-9,CASSLLGGRGEKLFF,TGTGCCAGCAGCTTGTTGGGTGGCAGGGGAGAAAAACTGTTTTTT
NA,16,TRBJ2-3,NA,TRBV7-9,CASSPETKGSTDTQYF,TGTGCCAGCAGCCCAGAGACAAAGGGGAGCACAGATACGCAGTATTTT
NA,14,TRBJ2-1,NA,TRBV12-5,CASGLDSSYNEQFF,TGTGCTAGTGGGCTTGACAGCTCCTACAATGAGCAGTTCTTC
NA,15,TRBJ1-3,NA,TRBV5-1,CASSLSGSSGNTIYF,TGCGCCAGCAGCTTGAGCGGGAGCTCTGGAAACACCATATATTTT
NA,13,TRBJ2-1,NA,TRBV28,CASGRTTYNEQFF,TGTGCCAGCGGGAGGACAACCTACAATGAGCAGTTCTTC
NA,17,TRBJ2-1,NA,TRBV11-2,CASSLEPRRSSYNEQFF,TGTGCCAGCAGCTTAGAACCGAGGCGGAGTTCCTACAATGAGCAGTTCTTC
NA,14,TRBJ2-3,TRBD1,TRBV10-1,CASKTDRVSNTQYF,TGCGCCAGCAAAACGGACAGGGTCTCAAATACGCAGTATTTT
NA,15,TRBJ1-2,NA,TRBV28,CASSSLDAPYYGYTF,TGTGCCAGCAGTTCCCTCGATGCGCCGTACTATGGCTACACCTTC
NA,13,TRBJ1-3,NA,TRBV29-1,CSVSRGTGNTIYF,TGCAGCGTATCCCGGGGTACTGGAAACACCATATATTTT
once,15,TRBJ2-1,TRBD1,TRBV5-1,CASTVQGAIDNEQFF,TGCGCCAGCACTGTACAGGGGGCAATAGACAATGAGCAGTTCTTC
NA,13,TRBJ1-1,NA,TRBV7-8,CASSAQVNTEAFF,TGTGCCAGCAGCGCCCAGGTGAACACTGAAGCTTTCTTT
NA,15,TRBJ1-2,TRBD1,TRBV7-3,CASSGGQGTSYGYTF,TGTGCCAGCAGCGGGGGACAGGGGACCTCCTATGGCTACACCTTC
NA,16,TRBJ1-4,TRBD1,TRBV7-2,CASSLAGGQGEEKLFF,TGTGCCAGCAGCTTAGCGGGGGGACAGGGGGAAGAAAAACTGTTTTTT
NA,12,TRBJ2-5,NA,TRBV11-2,CASSSYQETQYF,TGTGCCAGCAGCTCATACCAAGAGACCCAGTACTTC
NA,15,TRBJ2-7,TRBD2,TRBV7-7,CASSLEAGGAYEQYF,TGTGCCAGCAGCTTAGAGGCGGGAGGCGCCTACGAGCAGTACTTC
few,15,TRBJ2-1,NA,TRBV7-2,CASRPTGSSYNEQFF,TGTGCCAGCAGGCCAACAGGGAGCTCCTACAATGAGCAGTTCTTC
NA,16,TRBJ2-6,NA,TRBV28,CASVGYDSAGANVLTF,TGTGCCAGCGTCGGTTACGACTCTGCTGGGGCCAACGTCCTGACTTTC
few,13,TRBJ2-3,NA,TRBV7-2,CASSLVDRDTQYF,TGTGCCAGCAGCTTAGTCGACAGAGATACGCAGTATTTT
NA,16,TRBJ2-1,TRBD2,TRBV29-1,CSVGAAGGSSYSEQFF,TGCAGCGTTGGAGCGGCGGGAGGGAGCTCCTACAGTGAGCAGTTCTTC
NA,16,TRBJ2-7,TRBD2,TRBV6-5,CASSYPASGRSRREYF,TGTGCCAGCAGTTATCCCGCTAGCGGGAGGTCACGAAGGGAGTACTTC
NA,14,TRBJ2-7,NA,TRBV7-2,CASSSPGASHEQYF,TGTGCCAGCAGCTCTCCAGGGGCCTCACACGAGCAGTACTTC
once,15,TRBJ2-3,NA,TRBV5-4,CASSSTGTAEDTQYF,TGTGCCAGCAGCAGCACCGGGACTGCGGAAGATACGCAGTATTTT
NA,12,TRBJ2-1,NA,TRBV29-1,CSTRLVYNEQFF,TGCAGCACACGACTAGTCTACAATGAGCAGTTCTTC
NA,15,TRBJ1-1,TRBD1,TRBV5-1,CASSLGGQGEPEAFF,TGCGCCAGCAGTCTCGGGGGACAGGGGGAACCTGAAGCTTTCTTT
NA,14,TRBJ2-7,NA,TRBV7-2,CASSSELRSYEQYF,TGTGCCAGCAGCTCCGAGCTTAGATCCTACGAGCAGTACTTC
NA,17,TRBJ2-1,NA,TRBV7-6,CASSPWGGTAGPGEQFF,TGTGCCAGCAGCCCTTGGGGCGGTACGGCGGGGCCGGGTGAGCAGTTCTTC
once,14,TRBJ2-5,NA,TRBV11-2,CASSPLTRSETQYF,TGTGCCAGCAGCCCCTTGACTAGATCGGAGACCCAGTACTTC
NA,15,TRBJ2-7,TRBD2,TRBV7-2,CASSLVASGNYEQYF,TGTGCCAGCAGCTTAGTTGCTAGCGGAAACTACGAGCAGTACTTC
once,15,TRBJ2-3,TRBD2,TRBV4-2,CASSPGLAATDTQYF,TGTGCCAGCAGCCCGGGACTAGCGGCGACAGATACGCAGTATTTT
NA,13,TRBJ1-1,NA,TRBV19,CASSNEGGTEAFF,TGTGCCAGTAGTAACGAAGGGGGCACTGAAGCTTTCTTT
NA,16,TRBJ2-1,TRBD2,TRBV11-3,CASSLGLAGEGNEQFF,TGTGCCAGCAGCTTAGGGCTAGCGGGAGAAGGCAATGAGCAGTTCTTC
once,15,TRBJ1-1,NA,TRBV18,CASSPRREGNAEAFF,TGTGCCAGCTCACCACGGCGGGAAGGAAACGCTGAAGCTTTCTTT
medium-sized,15,TRBJ1-5,NA,TRBV28,CASTPPLGFGQPQHF,TGTGCCAGCACCCCTCCGCTAGGCTTTGGGCAGCCCCAGCATTTT
NA,14,TRBJ1-5,NA,TRBV30,CAWSGGGLWQPQHF,TGTGCCTGGAGCGGCGGGGGTTTATGGCAGCCCCAGCATTTT
NA,13,TRBJ2-5,TRBD2,TRBV5-4,CASARRGGETQYF,TGTGCCAGCGCCAGACGGGGGGGCGAGACCCAGTACTTC
once,14,TRBJ1-1,TRBD1,TRBV6-5,CASSRTGGRTEAFF,TGTGCCAGCAGTCGGACAGGGGGCCGGACTGAAGCTTTCTTT
NA,16,TRBJ1-5,TRBD1,TRBV19,CASSRKTGASNQPQHF,TGTGCCAGTAGTCGGAAGACAGGGGCTTCAAATCAGCCCCAGCATTTT
NA,12,TRBJ2-5,NA,TRBV7-9,CASSPLRETQYF,TGTGCCAGCAGCCCCTTGAGAGAGACCCAGTACTTC
NA,18,TRBJ1-2,TRBD1,TRBV28,CASSRVRDRSLGNYGYTF,TGTGCCAGCAGTCGAGTTAGGGACAGGTCCCTGGGTAACTATGGCTACACCTTC
NA,15,TRBJ2-7,NA,TRBV6-1,CASSQAPGPSYEQYF,TGTGCCAGCAGCCAAGCCCCGGGTCCCTCCTACGAGCAGTACTTC
NA,13,TRBJ1-3,NA,TRBV5-1,CASSSGRVDTIYF,TGCGCCAGCAGCTCTGGGAGGGTGGACACCATATATTTT
NA,16,TRBJ2-2,NA,TRBV5-1,CASSSGQGQGTGELFF,TGCGCCAGCAGCTCAGGGCAGGGGCAAGGCACCGGGGAGCTGTTTTTT
few,15,TRBJ2-6,NA,TRBV5-1,CASSLGGTGANVLTF,TGCGCCAGCAGCTTGGGAGGGACTGGGGCCAACGTCCTGACTTTC
NA,13,TRBJ2-2,TRBD1,TRBV6-1,CASGQAATGELFF,TGTGCCTCGGGACAGGCGGCCACCGGGGAGCTGTTTTTT